This passage covers 15 T cell receptor beta chains from one sample sequenced in a study of response to subunit inactivated influenza vaccine. TCRdb re-called the RT-PCR reads with MiXCR, one entry per CDR3 protein. The profile shows a few hundred thousand distinct CDR3 sequences, approximately 12% of them singletons. The sample consisted of non-naive T cells sorted from PBMCs, taken approximately 15 days before vaccination. The receptors originated from a man in his forties or fifties who received an inactivated influenza vaccine.

V gene TRBV3-1 combines with J gene TRBJ1-4; 7 bases agree with TRBD1. The CDR3 sequence is 15 residues long. Losses at the gene ends were 2 bases for V and 5 bases for J; bases not matched to a gene: 5. CDR1 LGHDT and CDR2 YNNKEL come from the germline V gene (reference sequence). DNA for the CDR3: TGTGCCAGCAGCCAATGGACAGGAAAAAATGAAAAACTGTTTTTT. The encoded protein is CASSQWTGKNEKLFF.

The chain links TRBV28 to TRBJ2-1; 10 bases are shared with TRBD1. CDR1 is MDHEN, CDR2 SYDVKM, per germline. This CDR3 has 16 residues. After removal of 4 bases from V and 7 bases from J, the junction contained 10 bases not matched to a gene. The CDR3 DNA sequence: TGTGCCAGCAGTTCGGTAGACAGGGGGCTAAGGAATGAGCAGTTCTTC. This encodes CASSSVDRGLRNEQFF.

The gene calls are TRBV7-8 and TRBJ1-5; D remains ambiguous. CDR3 length equals 15 residues. Germline lookup yields CDR1 SGHVS and CDR2 FQNEAQ. The V end was cut by 1 base, the J end by 7 bases, with 14 bases between. The CDR3 DNA sequence: TGTGCCAGCAGCTTAGAGCGGGTATCCGGACAGCCCCAGCATTTT. It specifies CASSLERVSGQPQHF.

This clonotype was observed a few times. The chain joins TRBV28 to TRBJ2-7, with D hard to call. Trimming removed 5 bases at V and 5 bases at J, with 13 bases between. There are 13 residues in the CDR3. The germline V gene encodes CDR1 MDHEN and CDR2 SYDVKM. The CDR3 DNA sequence: TGTGCCAGCAGTGAACCTCTAGGTCACGAGCAGTACTTC. It specifies CASSEPLGHEQYF.

This clonotype has just a few counts. The genes are TRBV4-2 and TRBJ2-1, with 10 bases lining up with TRBD2. Germline trimming cut 0 bases from V and 4 bases from J; bases unmatched to any gene: 3. Germline-derived CDR1 and CDR2 are LGHNA and YNFKEQ. The length of the CDR3 is 16 residues. The CDR3 DNA follows: TGTGCCAGCAGCCAAGACCAAGCGGGAGGGTACAATGAGCAGTTCTTC. It yields the protein CASSQDQAGGYNEQFF.

The rearrangement joins TRBV14 to TRBJ2-5; 7 bases align to TRBD1. This CDR3 has 13 residues. Germline loops: CDR1 SGHDN, CDR2 FVKESK. After removal of 5 bases from V and 6 bases from J, the junction contained 6 bases not matched to a gene. The CDR3, as DNA: TGTGCCAGCAGCGATCGACAGGGAAAGACCCAGTACTTC. It encodes CASSDRQGKTQYF. Full variable domain (remainder filled in from reference TRBV14 and TRBJ2-5): EAGVTQFPSHSVIEKGQTVTLRCDPISGHDNLYWYRRVMGKEIKFLLHFVKESKQDESGMPNNRFLAERTGGTYSTLKVQPAELEDSGVYFCASSDRQGKTQYFGPGTRLLVL.

This clonotype was seen only a few times. The rearrangement joins TRBV19 to TRBJ2-2; D is unresolved. This CDR3 contains 16 residues. The V end lost 5 bases, the J end lost 0 bases, and 13 bases lay between the germline ends. Germline values: CDR1 LNHDA, CDR2 SQIVND (reference sequence). CDR3 sequence (DNA): TGTGCCAGTAGTCTACGACCATTTACGAACACCGGGGAGCTGTTTTTT. Protein product: CASSLRPFTNTGELFF.

The chain carries TRBV28 and TRBJ1-6; 9 nucleotides align to TRBD1. V shed 5 bases, J shed 12 bases, and the junction held 11 bases outside the gene matches. The CDR3 has 15 residues. CDR1 MDHEN and CDR2 SYDVKM come from the germline V gene. The CDR3 sequence is CASSPTGQGRKPLHF. The DNA for the CDR3 is TGTGCCAGCAGTCCTACGGGACAGGGCCGTAAACCCCTCCACTTT.

This clonotype was counted many times. This sequence joins TRBV19 and TRBJ1-2; D perhaps matches TRBD1 (5 bases). This CDR3 region has 14 residues. V lost 5 bases and J 2 bases, leaving 12 bases between the germline ends. Germline V lookup: CDR1 LNHDA, CDR2 SQIVND (reference sequence). CDR3 protein: CASSLDRGNYGYTF. The CDR3 coding sequence is TGTGCCAGTAGTCTCGACCGGGGCAACTATGGCTACACCTTC.

DNA of the CDR3: TGTGCCTGGAGCTATATCCAGGGGACGTCCTACAATGAGCAGTTCTTC. Its protein product is CAWSYIQGTSYNEQFF. V gene TRBV30 combines with J gene TRBJ2-1; tentative D call: TRBD1 (6 bases). V lost 3 bases, J lost 1 base, and 16 bases lay in between. Looked up from germline, CDR1 is GTSNPN and CDR2 is SVGIG (reference sequence). The CDR3 runs to 16 residues.

V is TRBV7-2 and J is TRBJ2-2, with no clear D. Trimming left V 4 bases short and J 6 bases short, with 18 bases between. Germline CDR1 and CDR2: SGHTA and FQGNSA. This CDR3 contains 16 residues. DNA of the CDR3: TGTGCCAGCAGCTCAAGGACCCGGATAGTCTCCGGGGAGCTGTTTTTT. This gives the protein CASSSRTRIVSGELFF. The full variable domain, with the rest looked up from reference TRBV7-2 and TRBJ2-2, is GAGVSQSPSNKVTEKGKDVELRCDPISGHTALYWYRQSLGQGLEFLIYFQGNSAPDKSGLPSDRFSAERTGGSVSTLTIQRTQQEDSAVYLCASSSRTRIVSGELFFGEGSRLTVL.

This clonotype was observed a few times. The CDR3 is CASSQESSTDTQYF. As DNA, the CDR3 is TGCGCCAGCAGCCAAGAAAGTAGCACAGATACGCAGTATTTT. V usage is TRBV4-1 and J usage is TRBJ2-3; D remains unclear. V was clipped by 0 bases and J by 0 bases, with 4 bases between them. Germline values: CDR1 MGHRA, CDR2 YSYEKL. The CDR3 covers 14 residues.

In its sample, this clonotype was seen many times. The chain links TRBV7-3 to TRBJ2-2, with D uncertain. Between the trimmed V and J ends, which lost 1 base and 3 bases, there was a span of 6 bases. The germline gives CDR1 SGHTA, CDR2 FQGTGA. The CDR3 runs 14 residues. CDR3 region: CASSLNADTGELFF. CDR3 nucleotides: TGTGCCAGCAGCTTAAACGCCGACACCGGGGAGCTGTTTTTT.

V and J are TRBV12-3 or TRBV12-4 and TRBJ2-7; D remains ambiguous. The CDR3 is 14 amino acids. The ends were cut back, 1 base at V and 7 bases at J, with 14 bases in the middle. Written as DNA, the CDR3 is TGTGCCAGCAGTTTAGATTCTAGGCAGTGGGAGCAGTACTTC. Translating it yields CASSLDSRQWEQYF.

This clonotype was seen only a few times. This chain connects TRBV5-6 to TRBJ2-3, with 9 positions matching TRBD1. The CDR3 covers 17 residues. With 4 bases clipped from V and 4 bases from J, the junction kept 13 bases outside the gene matches. Germline CDR1 reads SGHDT; CDR2 reads YYEEEE. The CDR3 bases are TGTGCCAGCAGCCGGGACAGGGAAGGCCTAGGTGCAGATACGCAGTATTTT. Protein product: CASSRDREGLGADTQYF.